This paragraph reports one T cell receptor (beta chain). Its antigen remains unidentified. This sample was included in a study of cytomegalovirus exposure and HLA in healthy donors. Study-level results: Being productive about 87% or about 30% of the time was typical of most TCR beta V segments in an earlier analysis.

13 Jbeta primers and 60 Vbeta primers were used for the PCR. Libraries were prepared by immunoSEQ multiplex PCR; TCRdb keeps only in-frame clonotypes and omits some of them. The sample gives around 250,000 clones, around 80% of which show up once; about 7.5% is in the top ten. CDR1 and CDR2 from the germline V gene are SNHLY and FYNNEI. The CDR3 runs to 13 residues. The germline V and J ends were trimmed by 8 bases and 2 bases, with 13 bases remaining between them. Sequenced: PBMCs. The receptor comes from a woman aged 55-70 years in good health and CMV-seropositive. The gene calls are TRBV2 and TRBJ2-7; a possible D gene is TRBD2 (5 bases). DNA of the CDR3: TGTGCCAGCGCCCGTGGACTCCCCTACGAGCAGTACTTC. It is translated as CASARGLPYEQYF.